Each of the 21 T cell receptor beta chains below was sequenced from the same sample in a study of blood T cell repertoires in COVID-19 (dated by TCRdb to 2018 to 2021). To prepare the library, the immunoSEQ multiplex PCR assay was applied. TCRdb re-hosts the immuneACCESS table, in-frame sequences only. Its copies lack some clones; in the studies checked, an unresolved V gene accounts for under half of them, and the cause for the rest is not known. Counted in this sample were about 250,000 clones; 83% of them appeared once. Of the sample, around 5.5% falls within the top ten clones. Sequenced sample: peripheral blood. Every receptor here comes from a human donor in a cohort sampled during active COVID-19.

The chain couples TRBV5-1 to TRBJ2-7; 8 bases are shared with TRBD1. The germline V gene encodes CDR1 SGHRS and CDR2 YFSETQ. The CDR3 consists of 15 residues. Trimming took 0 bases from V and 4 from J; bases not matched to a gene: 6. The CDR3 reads CASSLAPGGVYEQYF. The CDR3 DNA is TGCGCCAGCAGCTTGGCCCCAGGGGGCGTTTACGAGCAGTACTTC.

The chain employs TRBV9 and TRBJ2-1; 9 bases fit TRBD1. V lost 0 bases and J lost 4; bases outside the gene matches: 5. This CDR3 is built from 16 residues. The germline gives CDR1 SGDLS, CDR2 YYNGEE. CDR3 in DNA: TGTGCCAGCAGCGTAGGAGGGACAGGGATTTACAATGAGCAGTTCTTC. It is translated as CASSVGGTGIYNEQFF.

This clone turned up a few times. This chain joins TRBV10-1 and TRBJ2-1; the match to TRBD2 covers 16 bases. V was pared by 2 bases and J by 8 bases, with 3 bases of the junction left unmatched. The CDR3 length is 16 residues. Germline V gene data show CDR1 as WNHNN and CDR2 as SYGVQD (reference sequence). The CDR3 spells CASSEGTSGRGYEQFF. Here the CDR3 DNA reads TGCGCCAGCAGTGAGGGGACTAGCGGGAGGGGGTATGAGCAGTTCTTC.

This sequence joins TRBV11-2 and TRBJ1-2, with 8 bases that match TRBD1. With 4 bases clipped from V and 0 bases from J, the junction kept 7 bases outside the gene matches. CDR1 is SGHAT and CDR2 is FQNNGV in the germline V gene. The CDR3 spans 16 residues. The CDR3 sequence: CASSSAGGQANYGYTF. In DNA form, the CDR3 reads TGTGCCAGCAGCTCCGCAGGGGGACAGGCTAACTATGGCTACACCTTC.

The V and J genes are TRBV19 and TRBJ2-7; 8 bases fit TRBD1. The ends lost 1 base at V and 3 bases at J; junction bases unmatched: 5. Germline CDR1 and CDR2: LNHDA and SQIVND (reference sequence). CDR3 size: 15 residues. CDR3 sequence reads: CASSIAADRVYEQYF. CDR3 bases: TGTGCCAGTAGTATAGCAGCGGACAGGGTCTACGAGCAGTACTTC. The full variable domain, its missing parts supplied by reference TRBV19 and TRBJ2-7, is DGGITQSPKYLFRKEGQNVTLSCEQNLNHDAMYWYRQDPGQGLRLIYYSQIVNDFQKGDIAEGYSVSREKKESFPLTVTSAQKNPTAFYLCASSIAADRVYEQYFGPGTRLTVT.

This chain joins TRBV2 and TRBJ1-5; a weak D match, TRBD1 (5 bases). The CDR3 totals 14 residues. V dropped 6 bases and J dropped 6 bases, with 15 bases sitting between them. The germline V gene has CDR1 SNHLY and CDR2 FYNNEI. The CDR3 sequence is CASSRAQGSQPQHF. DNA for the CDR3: TGTGCCAGCAGCCGTGCGCAGGGCAGTCAGCCCCAGCATTTT.

The CDR3 protein is CASSLGVGVGANVLTF. CDR3 in DNA: TGTGCCAGCAGCTTGGGCGTAGGGGTCGGGGCCAACGTCCTGACTTTC. The rearrangement links TRBV11-1 to TRBJ2-6; D might be TRBD1 (5 bases). V was shortened by 3 bases and J by 4 bases, with 13 bases between the two germline ends. Per germline, CDR1 SGHAT and CDR2 FQDESV (reference sequence). The length of the CDR3 is 16 residues.

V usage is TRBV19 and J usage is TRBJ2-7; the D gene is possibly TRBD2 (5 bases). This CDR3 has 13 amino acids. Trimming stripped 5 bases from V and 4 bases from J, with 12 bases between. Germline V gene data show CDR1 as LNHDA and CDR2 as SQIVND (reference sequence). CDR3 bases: TGTGCCAGTAGTCCCTCGGGGAGTTACGAGCAGTACTTC. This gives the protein CASSPSGSYEQYF.

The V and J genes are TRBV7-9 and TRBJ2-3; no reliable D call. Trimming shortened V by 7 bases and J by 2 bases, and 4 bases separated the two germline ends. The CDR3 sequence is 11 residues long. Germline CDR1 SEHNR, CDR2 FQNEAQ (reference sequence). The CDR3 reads CASTHTDTQYF. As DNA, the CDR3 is TGTGCCAGCACCCACACAGATACGCAGTATTTT.

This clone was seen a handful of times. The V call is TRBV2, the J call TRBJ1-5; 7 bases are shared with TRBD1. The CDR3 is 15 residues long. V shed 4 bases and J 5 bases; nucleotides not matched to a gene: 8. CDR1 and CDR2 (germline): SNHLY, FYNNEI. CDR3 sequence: CASSVEGASYQPQHF. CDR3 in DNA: TGTGCCAGCAGTGTTGAGGGGGCCAGTTATCAGCCCCAGCATTTT.

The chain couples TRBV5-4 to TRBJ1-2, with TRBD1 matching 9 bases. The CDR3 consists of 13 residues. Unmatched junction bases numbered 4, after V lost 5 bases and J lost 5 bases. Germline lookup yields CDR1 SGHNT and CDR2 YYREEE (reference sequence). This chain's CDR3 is CASRSGTGYGYTF. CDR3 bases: TGTGCCAGCAGGTCCGGGACAGGGTATGGCTACACCTTC.

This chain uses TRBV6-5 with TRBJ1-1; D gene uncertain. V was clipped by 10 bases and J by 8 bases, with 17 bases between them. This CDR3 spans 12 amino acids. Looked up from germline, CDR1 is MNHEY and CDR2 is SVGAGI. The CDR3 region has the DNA TGTGCCACCGGGAGGAGCTCCATGGAAGCTTTCTTT. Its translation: CATGRSSMEAFF.

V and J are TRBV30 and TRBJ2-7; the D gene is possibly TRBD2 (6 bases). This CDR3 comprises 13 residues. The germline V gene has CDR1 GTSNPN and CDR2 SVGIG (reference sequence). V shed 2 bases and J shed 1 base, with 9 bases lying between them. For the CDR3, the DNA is TGTGCCTGGAGTCGGGGGTTTTCCTACGAGCAGTACTTC. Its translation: CAWSRGFSYEQYF.

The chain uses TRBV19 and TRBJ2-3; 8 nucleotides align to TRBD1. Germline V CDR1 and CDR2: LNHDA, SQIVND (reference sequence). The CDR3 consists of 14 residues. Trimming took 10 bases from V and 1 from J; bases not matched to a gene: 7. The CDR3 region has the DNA TGTGCCACTAGGAGGGACAGGCGCACAGATACGCAGTATTTT. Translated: CATRRDRRTDTQYF.

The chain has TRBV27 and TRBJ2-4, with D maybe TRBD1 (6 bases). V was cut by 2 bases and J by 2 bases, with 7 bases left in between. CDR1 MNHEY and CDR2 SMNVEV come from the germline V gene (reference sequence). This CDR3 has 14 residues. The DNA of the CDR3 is TGTGCCAGCAGTTTAGGGGGCACCAAAAACATTCAGTACTTC. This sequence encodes CASSLGGTKNIQYF.

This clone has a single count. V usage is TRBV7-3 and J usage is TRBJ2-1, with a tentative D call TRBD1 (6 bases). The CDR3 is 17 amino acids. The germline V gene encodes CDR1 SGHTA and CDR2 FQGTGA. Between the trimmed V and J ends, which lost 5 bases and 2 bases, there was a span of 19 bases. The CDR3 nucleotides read TGTGCCAGCAGCCCATATTCGGGACACCACACCTACAATGAGCAGTTCTTC. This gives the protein CASSPYSGHHTYNEQFF.

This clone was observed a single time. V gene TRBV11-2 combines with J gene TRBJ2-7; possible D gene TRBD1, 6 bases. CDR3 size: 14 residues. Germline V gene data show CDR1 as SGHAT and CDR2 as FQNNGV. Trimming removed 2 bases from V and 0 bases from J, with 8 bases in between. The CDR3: CASSLRDTSYEQYF. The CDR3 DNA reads TGTGCCAGCAGCTTACGGGACACCTCCTACGAGCAGTACTTC. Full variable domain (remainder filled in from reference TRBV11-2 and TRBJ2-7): EAGVAQSPRYKIIEKRQSVAFWCNPISGHATLYWYQQILGQGPKLLIQFQNNGVVDDSQLPKDRFSAERLKGVDSTLKIQPAKLEDSAVYLCASSLRDTSYEQYFGPGTRLTVT.

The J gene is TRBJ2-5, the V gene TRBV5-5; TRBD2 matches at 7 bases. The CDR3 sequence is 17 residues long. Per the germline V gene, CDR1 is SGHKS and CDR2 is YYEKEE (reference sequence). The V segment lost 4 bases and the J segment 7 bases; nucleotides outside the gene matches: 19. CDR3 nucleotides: TGTGCCAGCAGCCCCCTTCCGGGGGGTGGTCCACCGGGGACCCAGTACTTC. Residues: CASSPLPGGGPPGTQYF.

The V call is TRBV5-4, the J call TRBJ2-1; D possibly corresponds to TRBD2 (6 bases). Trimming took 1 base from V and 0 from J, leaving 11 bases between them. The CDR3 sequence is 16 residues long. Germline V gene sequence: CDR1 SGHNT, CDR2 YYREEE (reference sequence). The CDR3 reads CASSLRGGPSYNEQFF. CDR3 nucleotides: TGTGCCAGCAGCTTGAGGGGAGGACCCTCCTACAATGAGCAGTTCTTC. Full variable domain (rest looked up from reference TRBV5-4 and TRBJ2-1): ETGVTQSPTHLIKTRGQQVTLRCSSQSGHNTVSWYQQALGQGPQFIFQYYREEENGRGNFPPRFSGLQFPNYSSELNVNALELDDSALYLCASSLRGGPSYNEQFFGPGTRLTVL.

The DNA for the CDR3 is TGTGCCAGCAGCCGGGACAGGGCGATCTACGAGCAGTACTTC. This codes for CASSRDRAIYEQYF. The rearrangement links TRBV7-6 to TRBJ2-7; 9 positions match TRBD1. Trimming removed 5 bases from V and 3 bases from J; junction bases left unmatched: 5. Germline-derived CDR1 and CDR2 are SGHVS and FNYEAQ. CDR3 length: 14 residues.

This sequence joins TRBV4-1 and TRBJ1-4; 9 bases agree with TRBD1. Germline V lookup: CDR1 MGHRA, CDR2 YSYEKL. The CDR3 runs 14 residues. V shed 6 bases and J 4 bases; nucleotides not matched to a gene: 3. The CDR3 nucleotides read TGCGCCAGCAGAGACAGGGGGGTTAATGAAAAACTGTTTTTT. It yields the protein CASRDRGVNEKLFF.